A selection of T cell receptor beta chains follows, all from one sample in a study of CD8+ T cells in alopecia areata. Some clones are missing from TCRdb's copy, which holds only in-frame ones; the method was immunoSEQ multiplex PCR. This repertoire shows roughly 190,000 clones, roughly 60% found once; its top ten account for over 0.9%. Source: CD4+ T cells sorted from blood, taken at week 24, from a patient treated with tofacitinib. Every receptor here comes from a human donor with alopecia areata. CDR3s include the opening cysteine and the closing phenylalanine or tryptophan. A D gene is named only where the DNA matches it firmly. Clone size is stated in some rows and not others, as once, few, many or a class when expanded.

d_call: -
cdr3_length: 11
v_call: TRBV29-1
j_call: TRBJ2-3
clone_size: -
cdr3_aa: CSAQLADTQYF
cdr3_nt: TGCAGCGCCCAGCTCGCAGATACGCAGTATTTT

d_call: -
cdr3_length: 13
v_call: TRBV7-9
j_call: TRBJ2-1
clone_size: few
cdr3_aa: CASSPVRRHEQFF
cdr3_nt: TGTGCCAGCAGCCCAGTTAGGCGGCATGAGCAGTTCTTC

d_call: -
cdr3_length: 14
v_call: TRBV2
j_call: TRBJ2-7
clone_size: once
cdr3_aa: CASSPRTAAYEQYF
cdr3_nt: TGTGCCAGCAGTCCAAGGACAGCTGCCTACGAGCAGTACTTC

d_call: -
cdr3_length: 12
v_call: TRBV5-6
j_call: TRBJ2-5
clone_size: -
cdr3_aa: CASRYGLETQYF
cdr3_nt: TGTGCCAGCAGGTACGGTCTCGAGACCCAGTACTTC

d_call: TRBD1
cdr3_length: 15
v_call: TRBV29-1
j_call: TRBJ1-1
clone_size: -
cdr3_aa: CSVRQGAFMNTEAFF
cdr3_nt: TGCAGCGTTCGTCAGGGGGCCTTCATGAACACTGAAGCTTTCTTT

d_call: -
cdr3_length: 13
v_call: TRBV4-1
j_call: TRBJ2-3
clone_size: -
cdr3_aa: CASSQASTDTQYF
cdr3_nt: TGCGCCAGCAGCCAAGCTTCCACAGATACGCAGTATTTT

d_call: TRBD1
cdr3_length: 14
v_call: TRBV29-1
j_call: TRBJ2-2
clone_size: -
cdr3_aa: CSVDITGVGGELFF
cdr3_nt: TGCAGCGTTGATATCACAGGGGTGGGCGGGGAGCTGTTTTTT

d_call: -
cdr3_length: 13
v_call: TRBV5-1
j_call: TRBJ1-1
clone_size: -
cdr3_aa: CASSFIGETEAFF
cdr3_nt: TGCGCCAGCAGCTTTATTGGGGAAACTGAAGCTTTCTTT

d_call: -
cdr3_length: 12
v_call: TRBV29-1
j_call: TRBJ2-7
clone_size: few
cdr3_aa: CSVAVGSYEQYF
cdr3_nt: TGCAGCGTGGCGGTAGGGTCCTACGAGCAGTACTTC

d_call: TRBD2
cdr3_length: 15
v_call: TRBV6-5
j_call: TRBJ2-5
clone_size: -
cdr3_aa: CASSIAGGYQETQYF
cdr3_nt: TGTGCCAGCAGTATAGCGGGGGGGTACCAAGAGACCCAGTACTTC

d_call: -
cdr3_length: 14
v_call: TRBV7-3
j_call: TRBJ1-1
clone_size: -
cdr3_aa: CASSLVRQNTEAFF
cdr3_nt: TGTGCCAGCAGCTTAGTGAGACAGAACACTGAAGCTTTCTTT

d_call: -
cdr3_length: 13
v_call: TRBV6-4
j_call: TRBJ1-1
clone_size: -
cdr3_aa: CASSSNQNTEAFF
cdr3_nt: TGTGCCAGCAGCTCCAACCAGAACACTGAAGCTTTCTTT

d_call: -
cdr3_length: 12
v_call: TRBV30
j_call: TRBJ1-2
clone_size: -
cdr3_aa: CAWTGSSYGYTF
cdr3_nt: TGTGCCTGGACGGGCAGCTCCTATGGCTACACCTTC

d_call: TRBD2
cdr3_length: 15
v_call: TRBV28
j_call: TRBJ2-1
clone_size: -
cdr3_aa: CASSLGLAGGPEQFF
cdr3_nt: TGTGCCAGCAGTTTGGGCCTAGCGGGGGGCCCTGAGCAGTTCTTC

d_call: -
cdr3_length: 13
v_call: TRBV29-1
j_call: TRBJ2-2
clone_size: -
cdr3_aa: CSVEPSNTGELFF
cdr3_nt: TGCAGCGTTGAACCCAGCAACACCGGGGAGCTGTTTTTT

d_call: TRBD2
cdr3_length: 16
v_call: TRBV7-8
j_call: TRBJ2-3
clone_size: -
cdr3_aa: CASIPRTSGDADTQYF
cdr3_nt: TGTGCCAGCATCCCCCGGACTAGCGGGGACGCAGATACGCAGTATTTT

d_call: -
cdr3_length: 15
v_call: TRBV27
j_call: TRBJ1-1
clone_size: -
cdr3_aa: CASSWAGVGNTEAFF
cdr3_nt: TGTGCCAGCAGTTGGGCAGGCGTTGGGAACACTGAAGCTTTCTTT

d_call: -
cdr3_length: 14
v_call: TRBV14
j_call: TRBJ1-6
clone_size: -
cdr3_aa: CASSEQGTVSPLHF
cdr3_nt: TGTGCCAGCAGCGAACAGGGTACAGTCTCACCCCTCCACTTT

d_call: -
cdr3_length: 11
v_call: TRBV2
j_call: TRBJ2-3
clone_size: -
cdr3_aa: CASTPQDTQYF
cdr3_nt: TGTGCCAGCACTCCCCAAGATACGCAGTATTTT

d_call: -
cdr3_length: 15
v_call: TRBV5-1
j_call: TRBJ2-7
clone_size: once
cdr3_aa: CASSLWDTGGYEQYF
cdr3_nt: TGCGCCAGCAGCTTGTGGGATACAGGAGGCTACGAGCAGTACTTC

d_call: -
cdr3_length: 16
v_call: TRBV4-3
j_call: TRBJ2-5
clone_size: once
cdr3_aa: CASSQEGFNRQETQYF
cdr3_nt: TGCGCCAGCAGCCAGGAGGGGTTCAACAGACAAGAGACCCAGTACTTC

d_call: -
cdr3_length: 15
v_call: TRBV15
j_call: TRBJ1-1
clone_size: -
cdr3_aa: CATIGDSGVNTEAFF
cdr3_nt: TGTGCCACCATCGGAGACTCGGGTGTGAACACTGAAGCTTTCTTT

d_call: -
cdr3_length: 14
v_call: TRBV29-1
j_call: TRBJ1-1
clone_size: -
cdr3_aa: CSVVNLVENTEAFF
cdr3_nt: TGCAGCGTTGTTAATCTGGTGGAAAACACTGAAGCTTTCTTT

d_call: -
cdr3_length: 14
v_call: TRBV7-2
j_call: TRBJ2-7
clone_size: -
cdr3_aa: CASSLGPRDYEQYF
cdr3_nt: TGTGCCAGCAGCTTAGGACCCCGGGACTACGAGCAGTACTTC

d_call: -
cdr3_length: 12
v_call: TRBV25-1
j_call: TRBJ1-5
clone_size: few
cdr3_aa: CASSDGDQPQHF
cdr3_nt: TGTGCCAGCAGTGACGGGGATCAGCCCCAGCATTTT

d_call: TRBD1
cdr3_length: 15
v_call: TRBV19
j_call: TRBJ1-2
clone_size: -
cdr3_aa: CASSMGKNQGDGYTF
cdr3_nt: TGTGCCAGTAGTATGGGGAAGAATCAGGGGGATGGCTACACCTTC

d_call: -
cdr3_length: 15
v_call: TRBV30
j_call: TRBJ2-7
clone_size: -
cdr3_aa: CAWSSELRGLYEQYF
cdr3_nt: TGTGCCTGGAGTTCGGAGCTACGGGGACTCTACGAGCAGTACTTC

d_call: -
cdr3_length: 14
v_call: TRBV7-9
j_call: TRBJ1-1
clone_size: few
cdr3_aa: CASSLGAMNTEAFF
cdr3_nt: TGTGCCAGCAGCTTAGGGGCCATGAACACTGAAGCTTTCTTT

d_call: -
cdr3_length: 14
v_call: TRBV30
j_call: TRBJ1-5
clone_size: -
cdr3_aa: CAWTDSTSSQPQHF
cdr3_nt: TGTGCCTGGACGGACAGTACTAGCAGTCAGCCCCAGCATTTT

d_call: TRBD2
cdr3_length: 18
v_call: TRBV9
j_call: TRBJ2-1
clone_size: -
cdr3_aa: CASSPRTSGGASYNEQFF
cdr3_nt: TGTGCCAGCAGCCCACGGACTAGCGGGGGGGCCTCCTACAATGAGCAGTTCTTC

d_call: -
cdr3_length: 14
v_call: TRBV6-5
j_call: TRBJ2-6
clone_size: few
cdr3_aa: CASRAGSGANVLTF
cdr3_nt: TGTGCCAGCCGGGCTGGGTCTGGGGCCAACGTCCTGACTTTC

d_call: -
cdr3_length: 14
v_call: TRBV25-1
j_call: TRBJ1-1
clone_size: -
cdr3_aa: CASSPGSGNTEAFF
cdr3_nt: TGTGCCAGCAGTCCAGGGTCCGGAAACACTGAAGCTTTCTTT

d_call: TRBD1
cdr3_length: 18
v_call: TRBV18
j_call: TRBJ1-1
clone_size: -
cdr3_aa: CASSPPQQMGGTGSQAFF
cdr3_nt: TGTGCCAGCTCACCACCGCAACAAATGGGGGGGACAGGGTCTCAAGCTTTCTTT

d_call: -
cdr3_length: 11
v_call: TRBV7-9
j_call: TRBJ1-6
clone_size: -
cdr3_aa: CASSLDITLHF
cdr3_nt: TGTGCCAGCAGCTTAGACATCACCCTCCACTTT

d_call: -
cdr3_length: 15
v_call: TRBV5-1
j_call: TRBJ2-3
clone_size: -
cdr3_aa: CASSLGQGVIDTQYF
cdr3_nt: TGCGCCAGCAGCTTGGGCCAGGGCGTGATAGATACGCAGTATTTT

d_call: TRBD1
cdr3_length: 15
v_call: TRBV5-1
j_call: TRBJ2-7
clone_size: -
cdr3_aa: CASSSSGTGGYEQYF
cdr3_nt: TGCGCCAGCAGCTCTTCCGGGACAGGGGGCTACGAGCAGTACTTC

d_call: TRBD2
cdr3_length: 15
v_call: TRBV23-1
j_call: TRBJ2-7
clone_size: few
cdr3_aa: CASSQSAGEGYEQYF
cdr3_nt: TGCGCCAGCAGTCAATCCGCGGGGGAAGGATACGAGCAGTACTTC

d_call: -
cdr3_length: 12
v_call: TRBV2
j_call: TRBJ2-5
clone_size: once
cdr3_aa: CAQRRGEETQYF
cdr3_nt: TGTGCCCAGCGGAGGGGGGAGGAGACCCAGTACTTC

d_call: -
cdr3_length: 13
v_call: TRBV5-1
j_call: TRBJ2-1
clone_size: -
cdr3_aa: CASSWGPLGGQFF
cdr3_nt: TGCGCCAGCAGCTGGGGGCCTCTGGGCGGGCAGTTCTTC

d_call: -
cdr3_length: 12
v_call: TRBV11-2
j_call: TRBJ2-7
clone_size: few
cdr3_aa: CASSFQVYEQYF
cdr3_nt: TGTGCCAGCAGCTTTCAGGTTTACGAGCAGTACTTC

d_call: TRBD2
cdr3_length: 18
v_call: TRBV30
j_call: TRBJ2-7
clone_size: -
cdr3_aa: CAWSHPGTSGGATYEQYF
cdr3_nt: TGTGCCTGGTCACACCCGGGGACTAGCGGGGGAGCAACCTACGAGCAGTACTTC

d_call: -
cdr3_length: 14
v_call: TRBV5-1
j_call: TRBJ1-1
clone_size: few
cdr3_aa: CASSSGQPNTEAFF
cdr3_nt: TGCGCCAGCAGCTCGGGACAACCGAACACTGAAGCTTTCTTT